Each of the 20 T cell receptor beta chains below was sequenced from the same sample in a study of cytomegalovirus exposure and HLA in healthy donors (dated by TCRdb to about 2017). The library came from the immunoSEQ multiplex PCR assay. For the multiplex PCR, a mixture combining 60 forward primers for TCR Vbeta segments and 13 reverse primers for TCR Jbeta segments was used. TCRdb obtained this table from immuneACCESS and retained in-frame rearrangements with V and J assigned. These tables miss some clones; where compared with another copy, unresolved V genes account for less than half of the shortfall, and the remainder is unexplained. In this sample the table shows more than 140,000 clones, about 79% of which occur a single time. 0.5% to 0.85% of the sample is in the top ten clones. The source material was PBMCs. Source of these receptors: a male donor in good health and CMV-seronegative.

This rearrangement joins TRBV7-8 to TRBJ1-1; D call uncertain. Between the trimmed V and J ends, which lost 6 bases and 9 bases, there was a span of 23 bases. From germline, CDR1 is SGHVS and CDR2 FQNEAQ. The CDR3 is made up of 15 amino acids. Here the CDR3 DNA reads TGTGCCAGCAGTTCCATCGTCCGGGGAGGTAGTAAAGCTTTCTTT. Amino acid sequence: CASSSIVRGGSKAFF.

The CDR3 region is CASSEQGPYNEQFF. CDR3 nucleotides: TGTGCCAGCAGTGAACAGGGCCCCTACAATGAGCAGTTCTTC. The chain employs TRBV2 and TRBJ2-1; TRBD1 is a possible D gene (5 bases). Germline loops: CDR1 SNHLY, CDR2 FYNNEI. This CDR3 is 14 amino acids long. V was clipped by 2 bases and J by 2 bases, with 7 bases between them.

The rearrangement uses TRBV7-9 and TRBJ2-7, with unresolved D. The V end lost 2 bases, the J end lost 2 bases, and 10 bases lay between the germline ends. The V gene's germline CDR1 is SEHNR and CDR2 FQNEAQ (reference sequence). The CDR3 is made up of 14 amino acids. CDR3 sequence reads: CASSLFVSAYEQYF. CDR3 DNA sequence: TGTGCCAGCAGCTTATTTGTTTCAGCCTACGAGCAGTACTTC.

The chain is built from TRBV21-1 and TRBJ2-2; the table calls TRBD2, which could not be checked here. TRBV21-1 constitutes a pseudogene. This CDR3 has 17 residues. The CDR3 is CASSTWSSGRASGELFF. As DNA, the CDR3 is TGTGCCAGCAGCACCTGGTCTAGCGGGAGGGCCTCCGGGGAGCTGTTTTTT.

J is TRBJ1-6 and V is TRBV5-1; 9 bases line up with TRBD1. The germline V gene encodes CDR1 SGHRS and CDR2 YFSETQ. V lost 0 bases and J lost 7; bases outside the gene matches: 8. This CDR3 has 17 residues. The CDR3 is CASSLALDRGINSPLHF. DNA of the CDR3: TGCGCCAGCAGCTTGGCTCTGGACAGGGGTATCAATTCACCCCTCCACTTT.

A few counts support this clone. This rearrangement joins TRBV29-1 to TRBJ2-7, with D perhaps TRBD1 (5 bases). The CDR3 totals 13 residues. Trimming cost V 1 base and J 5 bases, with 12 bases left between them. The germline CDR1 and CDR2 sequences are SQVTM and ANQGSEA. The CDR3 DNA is TGCAGCGTTGAAGGGGTCAGGGTCCACGAGCAGTACTTC. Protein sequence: CSVEGVRVHEQYF.

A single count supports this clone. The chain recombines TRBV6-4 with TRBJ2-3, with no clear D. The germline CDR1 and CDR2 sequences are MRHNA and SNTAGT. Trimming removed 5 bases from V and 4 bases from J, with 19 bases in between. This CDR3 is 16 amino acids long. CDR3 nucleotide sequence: TGTGCCAGCAGTCCCCGGGTAGCCAACGAGGCAGATACGCAGTATTTT. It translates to CASSPRVANEADTQYF.

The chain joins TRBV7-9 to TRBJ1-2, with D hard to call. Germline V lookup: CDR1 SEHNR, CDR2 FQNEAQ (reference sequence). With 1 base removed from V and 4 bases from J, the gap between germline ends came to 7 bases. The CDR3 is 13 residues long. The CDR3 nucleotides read TGTGCCAGCAGCTTAGAGGGAGGCTATGGCTACACCTTC. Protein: CASSLEGGYGYTF.

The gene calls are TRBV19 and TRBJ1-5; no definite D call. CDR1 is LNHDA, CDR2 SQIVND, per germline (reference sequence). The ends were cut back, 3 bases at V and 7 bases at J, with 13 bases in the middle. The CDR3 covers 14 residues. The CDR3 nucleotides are TGTGCCAGTAGTATGCTCGTCAAAGCGCAGCCCCAGCATTTT. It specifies CASSMLVKAQPQHF.

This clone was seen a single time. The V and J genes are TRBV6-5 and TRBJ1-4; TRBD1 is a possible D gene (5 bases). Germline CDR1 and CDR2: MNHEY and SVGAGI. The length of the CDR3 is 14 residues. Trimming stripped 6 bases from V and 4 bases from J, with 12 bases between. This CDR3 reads CASRGTGLNEKLFF. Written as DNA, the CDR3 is TGTGCCAGCAGGGGAACAGGTCTTAATGAAAAACTGTTTTTT.

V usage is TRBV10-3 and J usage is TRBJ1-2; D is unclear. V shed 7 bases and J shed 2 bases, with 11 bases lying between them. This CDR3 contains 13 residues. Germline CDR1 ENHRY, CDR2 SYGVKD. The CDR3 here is CAITKEVNYGYTF. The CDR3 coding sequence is TGTGCCATCACTAAAGAGGTGAACTATGGCTACACCTTC.

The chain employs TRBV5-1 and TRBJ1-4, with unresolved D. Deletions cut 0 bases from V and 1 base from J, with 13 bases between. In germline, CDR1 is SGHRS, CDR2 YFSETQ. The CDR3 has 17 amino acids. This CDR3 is CASSLATAGRTNEKLFF. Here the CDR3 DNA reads TGCGCCAGCAGCTTGGCGACGGCAGGAAGAACTAATGAAAAACTGTTTTTT.

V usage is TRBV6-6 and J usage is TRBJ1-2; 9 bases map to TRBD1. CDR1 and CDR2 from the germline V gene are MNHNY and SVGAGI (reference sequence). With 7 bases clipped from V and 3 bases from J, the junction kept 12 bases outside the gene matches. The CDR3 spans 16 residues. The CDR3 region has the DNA TGTGCCAGCACCCTACGTCTGAGGACAGGGGACTATGGCTACACCTTC. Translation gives CASTLRLRTGDYGYTF.

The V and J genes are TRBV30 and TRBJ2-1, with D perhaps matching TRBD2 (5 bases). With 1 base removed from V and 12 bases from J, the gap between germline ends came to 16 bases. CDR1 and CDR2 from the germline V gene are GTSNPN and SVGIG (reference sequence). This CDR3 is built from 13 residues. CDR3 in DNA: TGTGCCTGGAGTGACTCCCCGGAGGCCAGGCAGTTCTTC. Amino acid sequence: CAWSDSPEARQFF.

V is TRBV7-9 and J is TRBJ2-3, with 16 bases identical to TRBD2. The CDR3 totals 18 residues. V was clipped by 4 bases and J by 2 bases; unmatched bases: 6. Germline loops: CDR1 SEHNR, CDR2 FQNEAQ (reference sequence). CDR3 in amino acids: CASSSSGLAGGPTDTQYF. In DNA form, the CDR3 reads TGTGCCAGCAGCTCCTCGGGACTAGCGGGAGGGCCCACAGATACGCAGTATTTT.

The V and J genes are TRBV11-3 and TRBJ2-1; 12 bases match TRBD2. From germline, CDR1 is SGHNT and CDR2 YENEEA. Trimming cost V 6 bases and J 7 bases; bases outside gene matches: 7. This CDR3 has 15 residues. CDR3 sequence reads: CASSLGLAGRNEQFF. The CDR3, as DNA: TGTGCCAGCAGTCTTGGACTAGCGGGGCGAAATGAGCAGTTCTTC.

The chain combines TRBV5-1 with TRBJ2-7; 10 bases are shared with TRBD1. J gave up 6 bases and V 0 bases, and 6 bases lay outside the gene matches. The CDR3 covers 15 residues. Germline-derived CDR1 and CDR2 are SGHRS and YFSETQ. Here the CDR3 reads CASSLDPGQGSEQYF. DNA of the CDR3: TGCGCCAGCAGCTTGGACCCGGGACAGGGGAGCGAGCAGTACTTC.

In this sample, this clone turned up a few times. The CDR3 here is CASSSMAGDEKLFF. In nucleotides, the CDR3 is TGTGCCAGCAGCTCGATGGCAGGGGATGAAAAACTGTTTTTT. The genes are TRBV5-6 and TRBJ1-4; a possible D gene is TRBD1 (6 bases). The length of the CDR3 is 14 residues. Germline V gene lookup returns CDR1 SGHDT and CDR2 YYEEEE. The germline V and J ends were trimmed by 3 bases and 6 bases, with 12 bases remaining between them.

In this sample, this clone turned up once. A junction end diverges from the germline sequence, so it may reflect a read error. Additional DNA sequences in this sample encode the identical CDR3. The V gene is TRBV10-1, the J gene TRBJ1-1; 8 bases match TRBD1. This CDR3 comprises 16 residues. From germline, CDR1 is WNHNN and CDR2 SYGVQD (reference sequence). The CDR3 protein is CASRTGTGRMNTEAFF. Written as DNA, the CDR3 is TGCGCCAGCAGGACCGGGACAGGTCGCATGAACACCGAAGCTTTCTTT.

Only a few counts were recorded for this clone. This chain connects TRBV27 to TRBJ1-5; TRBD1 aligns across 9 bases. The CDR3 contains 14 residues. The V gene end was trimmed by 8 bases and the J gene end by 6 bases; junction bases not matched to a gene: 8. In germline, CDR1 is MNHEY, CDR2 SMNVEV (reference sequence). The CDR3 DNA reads TGTGCCAGCCGGACAGGGGTTATTAGTCAGCCCCAGCATTTT. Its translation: CASRTGVISQPQHF.